Listed here are 8 T cell receptor beta chains from one sample, sequenced in a study of identical twins. Using its own MiXCR run on the 5' RACE reads, TCRdb lists one record per CDR3 protein. The repertoire holds some 500,000 distinct CDR3 sequences, with 14% as singletons. These data are also associated with another study on yellow fever vaccine responses in identical twins.

Sequencing used CD4+ T cells sorted from blood. The receptors originated from a young woman in good health.

This clonotype was detected only a few times. The chain couples TRBV5-1 to TRBJ2-7; the D call may be TRBD1 or TRBD2 (6 bases each). The germline V gene encodes CDR1 SGHRS and CDR2 YFSETQ. CDR3 size: 19 residues. Between the trimmed V and J ends, which lost 0 bases and 1 base, there was a span of 23 bases. The CDR3: CASSLARVTGAIVSYEQYF. The CDR3 region has the DNA TGCGCCAGCAGCTTGGCCAGGGTGACGGGGGCGATCGTTTCCTACGAGCAGTACTTC.

The chain joins TRBV14 to TRBJ2-2, with 10 bases identical to TRBD2. The germline V gene has CDR1 SGHDN and CDR2 FVKESK. This CDR3 has 15 residues. V gave up 4 bases and J gave up 4 bases; unmatched junction bases: 3. The CDR3 sequence is CASSRGTSVTGELFF. CDR3 DNA sequence: TGTGCCAGCAGCCGCGGGACTAGCGTCACCGGGGAGCTGTTTTTT.

This clonotype was detected ten times or more. In DNA, the CDR3 is TGCAGTGCTAGAGATGGTTCCGTAGTCAACGAGCAGTACTTC. Its translation: CSARDGSVVNEQYF. The chain combines TRBV20-1 with TRBJ2-7, with D unresolved. The germline V gene has CDR1 DFQATT and CDR2 SNEGSKA (reference sequence). The CDR3 has 14 residues. The ends were cut back, 0 bases at V and 5 bases at J, with 14 bases in the middle.

The chain combines TRBV28 with TRBJ2-6; D unresolved. The CDR3 has 17 residues. Germline-derived CDR1 and CDR2 are MDHEN and SYDVKM. V was clipped by 1 base and J by 0 bases, with 10 bases between them. CDR3: CASSLLGSGSGANVLTF. The CDR3 DNA follows: TGTGCCAGCAGTTTATTGGGATCGGGCTCTGGGGCCAACGTCCTGACTTTC.

This chain uses TRBV24-1 with TRBJ2-7; D unresolved. CDR3 length: 14 residues. Germline V gene lookup returns CDR1 KGHDR and CDR2 SFDVKD. Deletions cut 1 base from V and 5 bases from J, with 11 bases between. CDR3 bases: TGTGCCACCAGTGATTTCCGGCAGCCCCACGAGCAGTACTTC. Amino acids: CATSDFRQPHEQYF.

Of note for this clonotype: This clone may be a read error of a much larger clone one base away. V gene TRBV10-3 combines with J gene TRBJ2-3; unclear D gene. Trimming pared 5 bases from V and 2 bases from J, leaving 2 bases between. Looked up from germline, CDR1 is ENHRY and CDR2 is SYGVKD. The CDR3 has 11 residues. The CDR3 loop is CAISNTDTQYF. As DNA, the CDR3 is TGTGCCATCAGTAACACAGATACGCAGTATTTT.

The chain employs TRBV12-3 or TRBV12-4 and TRBJ2-1; D not certain. V lost 3 bases and J lost 2, with 8 bases in between. This CDR3 region has 14 residues. The CDR3 DNA follows: TGTGCCAGCAGTTTGGTGGCCCCCTACAATGAGCAGTTCTTC. It translates to CASSLVAPYNEQFF.

This clonotype was recorded a few times. The J gene is TRBJ2-1, the V gene TRBV7-2; D is unresolved. Trimming removed 2 bases at V and 0 bases at J, with 5 bases between. The length of the CDR3 is 14 residues. Germline assignment: CDR1 SGHTA and CDR2 FQGNSA. The CDR3 nucleotides read TGTGCCAGCAGCTTAACTCCCTCCTACAATGAGCAGTTCTTC. It specifies CASSLTPSYNEQFF.